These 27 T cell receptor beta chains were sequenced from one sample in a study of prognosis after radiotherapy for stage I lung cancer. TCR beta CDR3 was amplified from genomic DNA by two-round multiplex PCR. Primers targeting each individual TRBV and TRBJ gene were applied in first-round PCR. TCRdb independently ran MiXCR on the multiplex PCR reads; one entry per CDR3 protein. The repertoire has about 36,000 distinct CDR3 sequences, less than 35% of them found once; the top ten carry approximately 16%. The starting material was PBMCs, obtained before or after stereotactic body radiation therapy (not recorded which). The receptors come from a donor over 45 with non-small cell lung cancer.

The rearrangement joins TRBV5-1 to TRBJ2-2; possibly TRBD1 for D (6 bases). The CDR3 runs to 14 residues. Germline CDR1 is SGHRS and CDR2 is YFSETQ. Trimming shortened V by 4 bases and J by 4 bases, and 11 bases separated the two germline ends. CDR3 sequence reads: CASSPQGTTGELFF. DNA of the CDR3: TGCGCCAGCAGCCCTCAGGGGACCACCGGGGAGCTGTTTTTT.

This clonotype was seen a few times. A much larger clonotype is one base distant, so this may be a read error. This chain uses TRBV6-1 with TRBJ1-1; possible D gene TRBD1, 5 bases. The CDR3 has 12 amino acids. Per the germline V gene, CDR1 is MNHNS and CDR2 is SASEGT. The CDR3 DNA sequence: TGTGCCAGCAGTACCCCGGGGACTGAATCTTTCTTT. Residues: CASSTPGTESFF.

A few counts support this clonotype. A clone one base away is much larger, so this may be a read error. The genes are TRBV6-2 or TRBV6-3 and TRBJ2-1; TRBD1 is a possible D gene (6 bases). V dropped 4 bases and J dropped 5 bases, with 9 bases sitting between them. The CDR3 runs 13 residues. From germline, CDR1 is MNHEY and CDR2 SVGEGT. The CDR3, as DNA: TGTGCCAGCAGTTCCAAGGGGGACAATGAGCAGTTCTTC. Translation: CASSSKGDNEQFF.

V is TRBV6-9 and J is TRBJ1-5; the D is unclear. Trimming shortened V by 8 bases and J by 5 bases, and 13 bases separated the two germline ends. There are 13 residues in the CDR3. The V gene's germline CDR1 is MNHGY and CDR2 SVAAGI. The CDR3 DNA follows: TGTGCCAGCGGTTGGGGTCTATATCAGCCCCAGCATTTT. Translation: CASGWGLYQPQHF.

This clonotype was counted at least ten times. The CDR3 region is CSVDPYTDSLYGYTF. In DNA, the CDR3 is TGCAGCGTCGATCCATATACAGATTCCCTCTATGGCTACACCTTC. The genes are TRBV29-1 and TRBJ1-2; D unresolved. The CDR3 consists of 15 residues. The ends were cut back, 6 bases at V and 4 bases at J, with 21 bases in the middle. The germline V gene encodes CDR1 SQVTM and CDR2 ANQGSEA.

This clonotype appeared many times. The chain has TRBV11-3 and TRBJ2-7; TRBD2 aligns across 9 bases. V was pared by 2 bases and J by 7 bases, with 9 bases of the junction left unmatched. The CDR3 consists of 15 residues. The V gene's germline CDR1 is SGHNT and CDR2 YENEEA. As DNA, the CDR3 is TGTGCCAGCAGCTTAAGGGTAGCGGGAGAAGGAGAGCAGTACTTC. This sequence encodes CASSLRVAGEGEQYF.

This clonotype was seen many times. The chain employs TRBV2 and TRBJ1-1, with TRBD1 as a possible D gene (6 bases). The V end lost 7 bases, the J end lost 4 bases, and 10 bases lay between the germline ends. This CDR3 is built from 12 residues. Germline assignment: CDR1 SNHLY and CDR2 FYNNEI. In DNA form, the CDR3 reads TGTGCCAGCAATACAGGGACCACTGAAGCTTTCTTT. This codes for CASNTGTTEAFF.

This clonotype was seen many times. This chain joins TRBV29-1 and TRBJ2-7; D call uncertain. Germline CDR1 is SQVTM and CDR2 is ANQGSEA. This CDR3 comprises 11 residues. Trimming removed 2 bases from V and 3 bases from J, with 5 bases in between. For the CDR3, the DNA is TGCAGCGTTGAAAACAGCTACGAGCAGTACTTC. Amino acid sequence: CSVENSYEQYF.

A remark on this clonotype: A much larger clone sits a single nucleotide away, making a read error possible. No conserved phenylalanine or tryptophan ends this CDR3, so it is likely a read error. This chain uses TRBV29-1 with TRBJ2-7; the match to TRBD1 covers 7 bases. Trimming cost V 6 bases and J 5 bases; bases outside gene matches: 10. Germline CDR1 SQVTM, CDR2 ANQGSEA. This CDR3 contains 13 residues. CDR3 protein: CSVARTGSDEQYS. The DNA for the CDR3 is TGCAGCGTAGCCCGGACAGGTTCCGACGAGCAGTACTCC.

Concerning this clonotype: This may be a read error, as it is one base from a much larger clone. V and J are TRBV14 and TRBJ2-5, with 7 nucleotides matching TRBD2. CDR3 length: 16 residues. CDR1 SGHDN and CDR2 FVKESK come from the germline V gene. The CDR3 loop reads CASNQGDYPRWETQYF. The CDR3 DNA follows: TGTGCCAGCAACCAAGGGGACTACCCTAGGTGGGAGACCCAGTACTTC.

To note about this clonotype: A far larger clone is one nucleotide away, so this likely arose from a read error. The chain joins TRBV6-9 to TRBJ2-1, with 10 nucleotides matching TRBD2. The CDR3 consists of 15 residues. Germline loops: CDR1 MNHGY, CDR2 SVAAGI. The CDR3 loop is CVSSAGSGGYNEQFF. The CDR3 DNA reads TGTGTCAGCAGCGCGGGTAGCGGGGGGTACAATGAGCAGTTCTTC.

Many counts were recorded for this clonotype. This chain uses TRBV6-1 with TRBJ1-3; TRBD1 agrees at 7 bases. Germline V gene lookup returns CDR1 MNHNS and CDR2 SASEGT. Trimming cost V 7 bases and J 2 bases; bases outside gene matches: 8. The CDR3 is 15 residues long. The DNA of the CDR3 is TGTGCCAGCACCATAGACAGGGAACCTGGAAACACCATATATTTT. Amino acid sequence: CASTIDREPGNTIYF.

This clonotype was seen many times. The CDR3, as DNA: TGCGCCAGCAGCCGGGTTCAGGGGGCTCTACAAAACATTCAGTACTTC. It is translated as CASSRVQGALQNIQYF. The chain employs TRBV4-1 and TRBJ2-4; 8 bases line up with TRBD1. This CDR3 comprises 16 residues. Germline CDR1 MGHRA, CDR2 YSYEKL. J was trimmed by 5 bases and V by 4 bases; bases with no gene match: 10.

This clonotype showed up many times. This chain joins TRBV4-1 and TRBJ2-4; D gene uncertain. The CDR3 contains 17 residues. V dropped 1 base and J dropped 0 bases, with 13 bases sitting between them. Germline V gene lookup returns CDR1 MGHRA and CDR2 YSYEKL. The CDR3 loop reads CASSQVGASLAKNIQYF. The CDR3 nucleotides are TGCGCCAGCAGCCAAGTTGGTGCAAGCTTAGCCAAAAACATTCAGTACTTC.

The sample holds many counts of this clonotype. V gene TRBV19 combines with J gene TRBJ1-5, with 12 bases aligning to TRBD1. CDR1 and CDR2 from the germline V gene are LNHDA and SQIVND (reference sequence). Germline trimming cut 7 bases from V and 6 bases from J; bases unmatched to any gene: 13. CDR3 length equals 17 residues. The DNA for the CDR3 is TGTGCCAGTACCACCCCCCGGGACAGGGGGCAGGGTCAGCCCCAGCATTTT. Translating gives CASTTPRDRGQGQPQHF.

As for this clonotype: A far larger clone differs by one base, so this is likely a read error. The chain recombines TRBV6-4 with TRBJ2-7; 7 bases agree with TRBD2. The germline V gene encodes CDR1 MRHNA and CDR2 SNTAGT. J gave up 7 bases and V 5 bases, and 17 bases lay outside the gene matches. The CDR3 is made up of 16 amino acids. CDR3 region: CASSPLGEGSVWEQYF. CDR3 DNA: TGTGCCAGCAGTCCCCTTGGGGAGGGGTCAGTGTGGGAGCAGTACTTC.

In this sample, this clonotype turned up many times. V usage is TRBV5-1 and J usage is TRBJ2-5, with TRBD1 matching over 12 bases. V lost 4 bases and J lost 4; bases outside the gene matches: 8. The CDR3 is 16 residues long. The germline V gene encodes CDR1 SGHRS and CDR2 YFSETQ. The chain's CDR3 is CASSTAGTGGGETQYF. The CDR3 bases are TGCGCCAGCAGCACGGCCGGGACAGGGGGCGGAGAGACCCAGTACTTC.

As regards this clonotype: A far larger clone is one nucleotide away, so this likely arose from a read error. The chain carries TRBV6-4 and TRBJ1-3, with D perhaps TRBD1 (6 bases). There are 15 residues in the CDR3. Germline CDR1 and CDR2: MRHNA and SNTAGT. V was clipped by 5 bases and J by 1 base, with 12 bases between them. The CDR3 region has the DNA TGTGCCAGCAGTTATCCGGGGGCGTCTGGAAACACCATATATTTT. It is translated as CASSYPGASGNTIYF.

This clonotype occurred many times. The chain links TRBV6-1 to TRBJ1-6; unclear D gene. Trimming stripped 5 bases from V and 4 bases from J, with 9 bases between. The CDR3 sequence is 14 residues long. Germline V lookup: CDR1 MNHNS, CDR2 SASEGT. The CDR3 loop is CASSTPEYNSPLHF. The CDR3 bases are TGTGCCAGCAGTACCCCAGAGTATAATTCACCCCTCCACTTT.

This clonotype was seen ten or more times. In DNA form, the CDR3 reads TGTGCCAGCAGTTACTCATTGCCGGGACAGACTGAAGCTTTCTTT. Translated, it gives CASSYSLPGQTEAFF. V is TRBV6-5 and J is TRBJ1-1; 7 bases align to TRBD1. The V gene end was trimmed by 0 bases and the J gene end by 5 bases; junction bases not matched to a gene: 6. The CDR3 contains 15 residues. Germline-derived CDR1 and CDR2 are MNHEY and SVGAGI.

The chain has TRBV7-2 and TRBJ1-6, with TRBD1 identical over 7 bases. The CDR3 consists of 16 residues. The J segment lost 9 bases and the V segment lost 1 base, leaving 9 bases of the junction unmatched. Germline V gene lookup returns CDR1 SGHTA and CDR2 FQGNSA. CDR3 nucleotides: TGTGCCAGCAGCTTAGGGTCAGGGGGTGAAGGTTCACCCCTCCACTTT. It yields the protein CASSLGSGGEGSPLHF.

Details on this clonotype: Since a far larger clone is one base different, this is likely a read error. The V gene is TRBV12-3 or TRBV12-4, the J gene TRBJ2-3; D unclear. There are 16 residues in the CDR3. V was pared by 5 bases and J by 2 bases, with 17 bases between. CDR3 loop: CASSEVVRPNTDTQYF. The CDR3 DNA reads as TGTGCCAGCAGTGAGGTTGTGAGACCTAACACAGATACGCAGTATTTT.

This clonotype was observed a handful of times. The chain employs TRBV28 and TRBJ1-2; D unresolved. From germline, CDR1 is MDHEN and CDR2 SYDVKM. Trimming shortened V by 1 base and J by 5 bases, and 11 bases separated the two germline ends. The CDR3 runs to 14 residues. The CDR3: CASSLLFEGYGYTF. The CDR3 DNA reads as TGTGCCAGCAGTTTATTGTTCGAGGGATATGGCTACACCTTC.

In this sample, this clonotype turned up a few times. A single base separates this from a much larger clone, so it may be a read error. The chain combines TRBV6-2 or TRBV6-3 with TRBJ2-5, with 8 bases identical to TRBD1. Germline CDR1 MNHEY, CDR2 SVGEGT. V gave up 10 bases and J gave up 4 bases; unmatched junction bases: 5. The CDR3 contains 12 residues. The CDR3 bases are TGTGCCATCAGCGGACAGGGAGAGACCCAGTACTTC. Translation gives CAISGQGETQYF.

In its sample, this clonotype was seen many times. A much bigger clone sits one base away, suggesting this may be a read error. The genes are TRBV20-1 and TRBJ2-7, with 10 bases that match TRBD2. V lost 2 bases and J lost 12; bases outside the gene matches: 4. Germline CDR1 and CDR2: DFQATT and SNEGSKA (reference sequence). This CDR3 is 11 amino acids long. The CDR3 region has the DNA TGCAGTGCTAGACTAGCGGGAGTGCTGTACTTC. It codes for CSARLAGVLYF.

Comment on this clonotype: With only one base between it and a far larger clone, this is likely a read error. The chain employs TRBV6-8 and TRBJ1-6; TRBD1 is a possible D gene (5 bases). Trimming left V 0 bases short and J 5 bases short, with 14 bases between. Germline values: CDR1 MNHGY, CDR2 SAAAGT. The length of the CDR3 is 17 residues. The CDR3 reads CASSYSAGIMDNSPLHF. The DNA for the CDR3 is TGTGCCAGCAGTTACTCCGCAGGGATTATGGATAATTCACCCCTCCACTTT.

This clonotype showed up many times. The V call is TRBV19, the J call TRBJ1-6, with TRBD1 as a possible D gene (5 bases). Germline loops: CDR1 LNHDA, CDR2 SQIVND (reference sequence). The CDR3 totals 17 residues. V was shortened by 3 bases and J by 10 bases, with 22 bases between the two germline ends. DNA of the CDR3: TGTGCCAGTAGTATTTCAAGTGGGCAGGGCCTCGGATCACCCCTCCACTTT. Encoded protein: CASSISSGQGLGSPLHF.